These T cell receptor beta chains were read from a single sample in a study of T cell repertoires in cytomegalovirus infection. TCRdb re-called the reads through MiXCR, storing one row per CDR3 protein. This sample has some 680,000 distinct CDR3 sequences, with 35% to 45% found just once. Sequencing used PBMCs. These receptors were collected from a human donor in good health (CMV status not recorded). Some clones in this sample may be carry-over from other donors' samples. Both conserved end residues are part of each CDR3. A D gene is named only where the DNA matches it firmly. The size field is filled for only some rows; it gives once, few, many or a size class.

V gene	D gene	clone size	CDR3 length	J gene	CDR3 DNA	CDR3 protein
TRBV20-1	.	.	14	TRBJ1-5	TGCAGTGCCACCGGACAGTATAGCAATCAGCCCCAGCATTTT	CSATGQYSNQPQHF
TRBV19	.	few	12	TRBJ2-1	TGTGCCAGTACCTTGAGTGGACGCGAGCAGTTCTTC	CASTLSGREQFF
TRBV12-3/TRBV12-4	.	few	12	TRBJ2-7	TGTGCCAGCGGCTGGACAGAATACGAGCAGTACTTC	CASGWTEYEQYF
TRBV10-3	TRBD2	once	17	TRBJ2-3	TGTGCCATCAGTGACCCGGGACTAGCGGGAGGATGGGATACGCAGTATTTT	CAISDPGLAGGWDTQYF
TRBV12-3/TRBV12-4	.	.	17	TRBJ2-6	TGTGCCAGCAGTTTGATAGCGGAAATCTCTGGGGCCAACGTCCTGACTTTC	CASSLIAEISGANVLTF
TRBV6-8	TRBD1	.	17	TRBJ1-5	TGTGCCAGCAGCGTACTCCGGGGACAGGGGGCGGGTCAGCCCCAGCATTTT	CASSVLRGQGAGQPQHF
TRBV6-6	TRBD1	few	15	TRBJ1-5	TGTGCCAGCAGTTACGGGGGACAGGTAAATCAGCCCCAGCATTTT	CASSYGGQVNQPQHF
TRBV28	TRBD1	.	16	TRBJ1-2	TGTGCCAGCAGCCCTCCAGGGACAGGGAGGAGGGTTGGCTACACCTTC	CASSPPGTGRRVGYTF
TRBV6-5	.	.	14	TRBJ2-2	TGTGCCAGCAGTCTTAACCCTAGCACCGGGGAGCTGTTTTTT	CASSLNPSTGELFF
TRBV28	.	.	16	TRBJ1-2	TGTGCCAGCAGTTTGGAAGCGGGGCGGAGAGAGTATGGCTACACCTTC	CASSLEAGRREYGYTF
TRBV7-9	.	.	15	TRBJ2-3	TGTGCCAGCAGCTCAGCCATACTTTACACAGATACGCAGTATTTT	CASSSAILYTDTQYF
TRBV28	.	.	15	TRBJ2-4	TGTTACAGCAGTTCAGGGGCTTTAGCCAAAAACATTCAGTACTTC	CYSSSGALAKNIQYF
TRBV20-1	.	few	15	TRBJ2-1	TGCAGTGCTAGAGAAGAGGGGGGGCCTACTAATGAGCAGTTCTTC	CSAREEGGPTNEQFF
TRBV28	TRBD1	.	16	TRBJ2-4	TGTGCCAGCAGTTTATATGCACAGGGGGTAGGGGACATTCAGTACTTC	CASSLYAQGVGDIQYF
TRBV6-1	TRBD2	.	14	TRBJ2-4	TGTGCCAGCAGTCGGGGGGAGGGGAAAAACATTCAGTACTTC	CASSRGEGKNIQYF
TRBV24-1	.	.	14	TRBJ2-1	TGTGCCACCAGTGATTCGATAGGATACAATGAGCAGTTCTTC	CATSDSIGYNEQFF
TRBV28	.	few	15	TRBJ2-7	TGTGCCAGCAGTTTACCCCCGCAGGGGTCCTACGAGCAGTACTTC	CASSLPPQGSYEQYF
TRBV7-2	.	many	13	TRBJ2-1	TGTGCCAGCAGCTTAACCCTGCTATCCGAGCAGTTCTTC	CASSLTLLSEQFF
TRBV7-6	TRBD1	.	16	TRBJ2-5	TGTGCCAGCAGCCCAAGACAGGGAGAGGGCCAAGAGACCCAGTACTTC	CASSPRQGEGQETQYF
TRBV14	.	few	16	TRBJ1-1	TGTGCCAGCAGCCACCCCGGGCAGTACCTGAACACTGAAGCTTTCTTT	CASSHPGQYLNTEAFF
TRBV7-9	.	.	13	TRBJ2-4	TGTGCCAGCAGCTTATCCCGGGGGAACATTCAGTACTTC	CASSLSRGNIQYF
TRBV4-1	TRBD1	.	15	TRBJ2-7	TGCGCCAGCAGCCCCCTGACAGGGTTAAGCTACGAGCAGTACTTC	CASSPLTGLSYEQYF
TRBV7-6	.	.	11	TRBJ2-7	TGTGCCAGCAGCTTAGCGGACGGGCAGTACTTC	CASSLADGQYF
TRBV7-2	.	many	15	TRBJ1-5	TGTGCCAGCAGCTTAGGTCCAGACGATTTTTGGCCCCAGCATTTT	CASSLGPDDFWPQHF
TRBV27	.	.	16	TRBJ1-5	TGTGCCAGCAGTTTTCTGGGGAAGGGTGTCAATCAGCCCCAGCATTTT	CASSFLGKGVNQPQHF
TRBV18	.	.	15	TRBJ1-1	TGTGCCAGCTCACCGGATGGGAGGGGGAACACTGAAGCTTTCTTT	CASSPDGRGNTEAFF
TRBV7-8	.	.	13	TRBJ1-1	TGTGCCAGCAGCTCGCTAATTAACACTGAAGCTTTCTTT	CASSSLINTEAFF
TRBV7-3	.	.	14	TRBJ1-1	TGTGCCAGCAGCTTAGATCCGGGCTGGGCTGAAGCTTTCTTT	CASSLDPGWAEAFF
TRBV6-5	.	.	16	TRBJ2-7	TGTGCCAGCAGTATCTCGGAGGGCAGGAGAGTCATCGAGCAGTACTTC	CASSISEGRRVIEQYF
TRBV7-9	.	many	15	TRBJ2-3	TGTGCCAGCAGCAACCCGCAAGCGGGCACAGATACGCAGTATTTT	CASSNPQAGTDTQYF
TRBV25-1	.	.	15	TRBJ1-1	TGTGCCAGCAGTGAGTACGGGCAGTTGAACACTGAAGCTTTCTTT	CASSEYGQLNTEAFF
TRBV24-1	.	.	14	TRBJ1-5	TGTGCCACCTCCTCGGCAGGGCGCAATCAGCCCCAGCATTTT	CATSSAGRNQPQHF
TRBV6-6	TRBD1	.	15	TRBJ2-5	TGTGCCAGCAGTGGGGGGACAGGCCTCGCGGAGACCCAGTACTTC	CASSGGTGLAETQYF